The entry that follows covers one T cell receptor beta chain sequence. Measured with immunoSEQ multiplex PCR; TCRdb has only the in-frame clones, and not every one. The sample contains roughly 86,000 clones, almost 85% of which appear only once. This sample stems from a study of T cells in localized non-small cell lung cancer. After removal of 6 bases from V and 3 bases from J, the junction contained 3 bases not matched to a gene. The CDR3 extends over 13 amino acids. Germline CDR1 reads MNHNS; CDR2 reads SASEGT. The clonotype comes from a man aged 40 to 70 with stage I lung adenocarcinoma. Here the sequenced sample was peripheral blood, taken before any cancer treatment. This chain joins TRBV6-1 and TRBJ1-2; 8 bases fit TRBD1. The CDR3 region has the DNA TGTGCCAGCAGCCCGACAGGGGACTATGGCTACACCTTC. Its protein product is CASSPTGDYGYTF.